These 28 T cell receptor beta chains came from one sample sequenced in a study of neurological immune-mediated disorders. TCRdb ran MiXCR on the 5' RACE reads and lists one entry per CDR3 protein. The sample has some 30,000 distinct CDR3 sequences; less than 25% are singletons. Material for sequencing was CD4+ T cells from blood. The receptors derive from a man in his forties or fifties with HTLV-1-associated myelopathy (HAM/TSP).

V usage is TRBV9 and J usage is TRBJ1-6; TRBD1 matches at 11 bases. Germline values: CDR1 SGDLS, CDR2 YYNGEE. The CDR3 runs 15 residues. Trimming at V came to 0 bases and at J to 10 bases, leaving 3 bases not matched to a gene. This CDR3 reads CASSVEGQGGSPLHF. CDR3 nucleotide sequence: TGTGCCAGCAGCGTAGAGGGACAGGGGGGGTCACCCCTCCACTTT. The complete variable domain, with remaining parts taken from reference TRBV9 and TRBJ1-6, reads DSGVTQTPKHLITATGQRVTLRCSPRSGDLSVYWYQQSLDQGLQFLIQYYNGEERAKGNILERFSAQQFPDLHSELNLSSLELGDSALYFCASSVEGQGGSPLHFGNGTRLTVT.

This clonotype was observed many times. The rearrangement links TRBV5-1 to TRBJ2-1, with unresolved D. The CDR3 contains 15 residues. The V end was cut by 2 bases, the J end by 5 bases, with 14 bases between. Germline V lookup: CDR1 SGHRS, CDR2 YFSETQ. The CDR3 loop reads CASSLGRHPDNEQFF. The DNA of the CDR3 is TGCGCCAGCAGCTTAGGCAGACACCCTGACAATGAGCAGTTCTTC.

This clonotype was picked up many times. This chain connects TRBV12-3 or TRBV12-4 to TRBJ2-1, with D possibly TRBD1 on 6 matching bases. This CDR3 has 17 amino acids. Between the trimmed V and J ends, which lost 5 bases and 7 bases, there was a span of 24 bases. The CDR3 bases are TGTGCCAGCAGTCCTCCCAGGGGACATTCGGAGGAGAATGAGCAGTTCTTC. Translated: CASSPPRGHSEENEQFF.

This clonotype was counted at least ten times. The genes are TRBV7-6 and TRBJ2-5, with 14 bases lining up with TRBD2. The CDR3 has 17 amino acids. Trimming removed 2 bases from V and 5 bases from J; junction bases left unmatched: 7. CDR1 is SGHVS, CDR2 FNYEAQ, per germline. The CDR3 is CASSLPLTSGGVETQYF. CDR3 bases: TGTGCCAGCAGCTTACCCTTGACTAGCGGGGGGGTGGAGACCCAGTACTTC. The full variable domain, its missing parts supplied by reference TRBV7-6 and TRBJ2-5, is GAGVSQSPRYKVTKRGQDVALRCDPISGHVSLYWYRQALGQGPEFLTYFNYEAQQDKSGLPNDRFSAERPEGSISTLTIQRTEQRDSAMYRCASSLPLTSGGVETQYFGPGTRLLVL.

Many counts were recorded for this clonotype. The genes are TRBV20-1 and TRBJ1-5, with a possible D match to TRBD1 (5 bases). The CDR3 is 17 amino acids. CDR1 DFQATT and CDR2 SNEGSKA come from the germline V gene (reference sequence). V lost 2 bases, J lost 1 base, and 18 bases lay in between. In DNA, the CDR3 is TGCAGTGCTAGATCCTCCAAGGGCTGGGGGAGCAATCAGCCCCAGCATTTT. Its protein product is CSARSSKGWGSNQPQHF.

This clonotype was recorded at least ten times. The chain uses TRBV7-9 and TRBJ2-3, with no clear D. Germline-derived CDR1 and CDR2 are SEHNR and FQNEAQ (reference sequence). V lost 1 base to trimming and J lost 2 bases, with 7 bases between them. This CDR3 region has 14 residues. CDR3: CASSLGLATDTQYF. The CDR3 DNA is TGTGCCAGCAGCTTAGGGCTTGCCACAGATACGCAGTATTTT.

This clonotype was found many times. The chain recombines TRBV7-2 with TRBJ2-1, with D perhaps TRBD2 (6 bases). V was trimmed by 7 bases and J by 4 bases, leaving 14 bases between them. CDR3 length equals 14 residues. Germline values: CDR1 SGHTA, CDR2 FQGNSA. Here the CDR3 DNA reads TGTGCCAGCACTCGGGAGTCGGCTTACAATGAGCAGTTCTTC. As protein: CASTRESAYNEQFF.

The chain links TRBV6-5 to TRBJ1-1, with 7 positions matching TRBD1. CDR1 MNHEY and CDR2 SVGAGI come from the germline V gene. The CDR3 is 14 amino acids. V was pared by 0 bases and J by 4 bases, with 2 bases of the junction left unmatched. The CDR3 here is CASSYSRTGTEAFF. The CDR3 DNA sequence: TGTGCCAGCAGTTACTCTAGGACAGGCACTGAAGCTTTCTTT.

The sample holds many counts of this clonotype. The chain combines TRBV29-1 with TRBJ1-6; D is unclear. This CDR3 is 17 amino acids long. Germline CDR1 SQVTM, CDR2 ANQGSEA. V was clipped by 0 bases and J by 6 bases, with 18 bases between them. The DNA for the CDR3 is TGCAGCGTTGAAGATAATGACGCCCCGGTGGGTAATTCACCCCTCCACTTT. Amino acid sequence: CSVEDNDAPVGNSPLHF. The variable domain in full, with the rest retrieved from reference TRBV29-1 and TRBJ1-6, is SAVISQKPSRDICQRGTSLTIQCQVDSQVTMMFWYRQQPGQSLTLIATANQGSEATYESGFVIDKFPISRPNLTFSTLTVSNMSPEDSSIYLCSVEDNDAPVGNSPLHFGNGTRLTVT.

This clonotype has a count of ten or more. V is TRBV20-1 and J is TRBJ2-5, with 7 bases identical to TRBD1. The CDR3 spans 17 residues. The V gene's germline CDR1 is DFQATT and CDR2 SNEGSKA (reference sequence). Trimming at V came to 1 base and at J to 4 bases, leaving 15 bases not matched to a gene. The CDR3 sequence: CSARAPSPTGAPETQYF. DNA of the CDR3: TGCAGTGCTAGAGCACCATCCCCCACAGGGGCACCAGAGACCCAGTACTTC.

Ten or more counts support this clonotype. This chain connects TRBV10-3 to TRBJ1-2; 8 positions match TRBD1. Germline assignment: CDR1 ENHRY and CDR2 SYGVKD. With 5 bases clipped from V and 8 bases from J, the junction kept 7 bases outside the gene matches. CDR3 size: 13 residues. The CDR3 nucleotides are TGTGCCATCAGTATCTCAGGGGGCAGAGGCTACACCTTC. Translation: CAISISGGRGYTF.

This clonotype was counted at least ten times. V is TRBV5-8 and J is TRBJ2-2; no clear D. This CDR3 is built from 15 residues. Between the trimmed V and J ends, which lost 4 bases and 4 bases, there was a span of 14 bases. Germline CDR1 and CDR2: SGHTS and YDEGEE. DNA for the CDR3: TGTGCCAGCAGCCCAGAAAGGGAAGGCACCGGGGAGCTGTTTTTT. Its protein product is CASSPEREGTGELFF. Full variable domain (remainder filled in from reference TRBV5-8 and TRBJ2-2): EAGVTQSPTHLIKTRGQQATLRCSPISGHTSVYWYQQALGLGLQFLLWYDEGEERNRGNFPPRFSGRQFPNYSSELNVNALELEDSALYLCASSPEREGTGELFFGEGSRLTVL.

There are many counts of this clonotype. The chain carries TRBV6-5 and TRBJ1-2; D may be TRBD1 (5 bases). V was clipped by 6 bases and J by 2 bases, with 16 bases between them. Germline CDR1 MNHEY, CDR2 SVGAGI. The CDR3 covers 15 residues. For the CDR3, the DNA is TGTGCCAGCAGCGCCTATGGGGCCCACAACTATGGCTACACCTTC. Translating it yields CASSAYGAHNYGYTF.

This clonotype is labeled medium-sized (0.01 to 0.1%). V and J are TRBV10-1 and TRBJ2-1, with D tentatively TRBD1 (6 bases). Germline V CDR1 and CDR2: WNHNN, SYGVQD (reference sequence). The CDR3 contains 15 residues. Trimming stripped 5 bases from V and 8 bases from J, with 19 bases between. CDR3 sequence reads: CASSLGTPSSYEQFF. Written as DNA, the CDR3 is TGCGCCAGCAGTTTGGGGACACCTAGTTCCTATGAGCAGTTCTTC.

This clonotype was picked up many times. V usage is TRBV6-6 and J usage is TRBJ1-1; tentative D call: TRBD1 (5 bases). The V and J ends lost 2 bases and 1 base respectively, with 11 bases between them. Per the germline V gene, CDR1 is MNHNY and CDR2 is SVGAGI (reference sequence). The CDR3 runs to 15 residues. The chain's CDR3 is CASSYGLTENTEAFF. CDR3 DNA sequence: TGTGCCAGCAGTTACGGATTGACAGAGAACACTGAAGCTTTCTTT.

This clonotype came up many times. The J gene is TRBJ1-1, the V gene TRBV18; D is undetermined. The CDR3 has 13 residues. Germline CDR1 is KGHSH and CDR2 is LQKENI. Trimming took 5 bases from V and 0 from J, leaving 7 bases between them. CDR3 bases: TGTGCCAGCTCAGACGATTTGAACACTGAAGCTTTCTTT. Its translation: CASSDDLNTEAFF.

This clonotype has a single count. The chain links TRBV5-1 to TRBJ1-2, with a weak D call TRBD1 (5 bases). The CDR3 is 14 residues long. Germline assignment: CDR1 SGHRS and CDR2 YFSETQ. Deletions cut 0 bases from V and 5 bases from J, with 11 bases between. The CDR3 DNA reads as TGCGCCAGCAGCTTGGATATAGGGGCGTATGGCTACACCTTC. The encoded protein is CASSLDIGAYGYTF.

This clonotype was observed at least ten times. The J gene is TRBJ2-1, the V gene TRBV24-1, with TRBD2 matching over 8 bases. CDR1 and CDR2 (germline): KGHDR, SFDVKD. This CDR3 is 15 amino acids long. Trimming cost V 4 bases and J 6 bases; bases outside gene matches: 7. CDR3 protein: CATSDPTGTSNEQFF. CDR3 coding DNA: TGTGCCACCAGTGACCCTACCGGGACTAGCAATGAGCAGTTCTTC.

Many counts were recorded for this clonotype. The V call is TRBV7-2, the J call TRBJ1-4; D gene unclear. The germline gives CDR1 SGHTA, CDR2 FQGNSA. The CDR3 has 14 amino acids. V shed 3 bases and J shed 1 base, with 6 bases lying between them. For the CDR3, the DNA is TGTGCCAGCAGCTTTGGGGTAACTAATGAAAAACTGTTTTTT. It codes for CASSFGVTNEKLFF.

Many counts were recorded for this clonotype. The V call is TRBV12-3 or TRBV12-4, the J call TRBJ2-3; TRBD1 agrees at 10 bases. This CDR3 comprises 16 residues. Germline trimming cut 6 bases from V and 3 bases from J; bases unmatched to any gene: 9. In DNA form, the CDR3 reads TGTGCCAGCAGCCAGCAACCGGGACAGGGGACAGATACGCAGTATTTT. This codes for CASSQQPGQGTDTQYF.

This clonotype has just one count. The chain recombines TRBV10-2 with TRBJ1-1; TRBD1 might be the D (5 bases). CDR1 WSHSY and CDR2 SAAADI come from the germline V gene. V lost 8 bases, J lost 1 base, and 8 bases lay in between. The CDR3 sequence is 12 residues long. Here the CDR3 reads CASETGNTEAFF. The CDR3 DNA reads as TGCGCCAGCGAAACAGGGAACACTGAAGCTTTCTTT.

The table lists this clonotype with many counts. Here the CDR3 reads CASSYLGREGYTF. The CDR3 bases are TGTGCCAGCAGTTATCTGGGCAGGGAGGGCTACACCTTC. The chain couples TRBV27 to TRBJ1-2, with a tentative D call TRBD1 (5 bases). Per germline, CDR1 MNHEY and CDR2 SMNVEV (reference sequence). The V gene lost 4 bases and the J gene lost 8 bases, with 14 bases spanning the gap. The CDR3 totals 13 residues.

Worth noting for this clonotype: One end of the junction does not line up with germline, which may come from a read error. The chain combines TRBV7-2 with TRBJ1-4; the match to TRBD1 covers 8 bases. Germline CDR1 is SGHTA and CDR2 is FQGNSA. This CDR3 is built from 14 residues. CDR3 residues: CAISCGQGYEKLFF. CDR3 DNA sequence: TGTGCCATCAGCTGTGGACAGGGTTATGAAAAACTGTTTTTT.

This clonotype was seen a few times. V and J are TRBV5-1 and TRBJ1-2, with a weak D call TRBD1 (5 bases). The CDR3 consists of 13 residues. Trimming stripped 4 bases from V and 7 bases from J, with 14 bases between. The germline V gene encodes CDR1 SGHRS and CDR2 YFSETQ. The CDR3 region is CASSLGQDSGYTF. CDR3 bases: TGCGCCAGCAGCCTCGGACAAGACTCTGGCTACACCTTC.

At least ten counts were recorded for this clonotype. The chain links TRBV28 to TRBJ1-2, with 8 positions matching TRBD1. From germline, CDR1 is MDHEN and CDR2 SYDVKM. The CDR3 sequence is 16 residues long. V shed 3 bases, J shed 4 bases, and the junction held 10 bases outside the gene matches. The CDR3 DNA reads TGTGCCAGCAGTTTCACCACAGGACAGGGCGGCTATGGCTACACCTTC. This sequence encodes CASSFTTGQGGYGYTF.

J is TRBJ2-1 and V is TRBV7-9, with 7 nucleotides matching TRBD2. The CDR3 runs 14 residues. Germline trimming cut 4 bases from V and 15 bases from J; bases unmatched to any gene: 15. The germline gives CDR1 SEHNR, CDR2 FQNEAQ (reference sequence). The CDR3 bases are TGTGCCAGCAGCTGGGATGGAACGGGGGGAGTGCCGTTCTTC. The encoded protein is CASSWDGTGGVPFF.

This clonotype showed up many times. Germline and junction disagree at one end, which may indicate a read error. The CDR3 nucleotides read TGTGCCAGCAGTTACCCCGGTCGGGGGGGGGACACTGAGGCTTTCTTT. This translates into CASSYPGRGGDTEAFF. V gene TRBV6-6 combines with J gene TRBJ1-1, with D possibly being TRBD1 (6 bases). From germline, CDR1 is MNHNY and CDR2 SVGAGI (reference sequence). The CDR3 is made up of 16 amino acids.

This clonotype was recorded only once. The rearrangement uses TRBV6-5 and TRBJ1-2; 9 bases agree with TRBD1. Losses at the gene ends were 2 bases for V and 4 bases for J; bases not matched to a gene: 2. This CDR3 comprises 14 residues. CDR1 is MNHEY and CDR2 is SVGAGI in the germline V gene. The CDR3 nucleotides are TGTGCCAGCAGTTACGCGGGACAGGGCTATGGCTACACCTTC. This gives the protein CASSYAGQGYGYTF.